The T cell receptor beta chain under discussion was sequenced for a study of low-dose radiotherapy and immunotherapy resistance in tumors. Time point defined: before trial treatment. Primers used for first-strand cDNA, a TRAV- and TRBV-specific set, covered both alpha and beta chains. The PCR that amplified TCRs ran for 20 cycles, relying on a constant-region primer and a V-primer adapter. TCRdb itself ran the reads through MiXCR, one entry per CDR3 protein. The profile shows about 82,000 distinct CDR3 sequences, 15% to 20% of them singletons. The CDR3 length equals 8 residues, ends included. Per the germline V gene, CDR1 is MNHEY and CDR2 is SVGEGT. Remarks on this clonotype: Given the absence of the conserved phenylalanine or tryptophan at the CDR3 end, a read error is likely. It is unclear where the CDR3 begins or ends on the DNA, so no DNA is shown, and the CDR3 is as TCRdb lists it.

The sequences come from PBMCs, collected before treatment. V gene TRBV6-2 or TRBV6-3 combines with J gene TRBJ2-1. The TCR was taken from a male donor with prostate cancer. The CDR3 here is CASSETPS.